Listed here are 4 T cell receptor beta chains from one sample, sequenced in a study of cytomegalovirus exposure and HLA in healthy donors. The PCR was carried out with 60 Vbeta primers and 13 Jbeta primers. Using immunoSEQ multiplex PCR, the repertoire was profiled, and TCRdb retains in-frame clones only, with some absent. The sample contains 150,000 or so clones, around 80% of which appear only once. Material for sequencing was PBMCs. These receptors came from a woman aged 35 to 49 in good health and CMV-seronegative.

Note on this clone: A read error is likely, as this CDR3 ends without the conserved phenylalanine or tryptophan. CDR3 amino acids: CASRVTGVDEQYL. The CDR3 DNA is TGTGCCAGCAGGGTGACGGGGGTGGACGAGCAGTACCTC. The chain employs TRBV2 and TRBJ2-7; D is perhaps TRBD2 (6 bases). Trimming cost V 6 bases and J 5 bases, with 14 bases left between them. The germline gives CDR1 SNHLY, CDR2 FYNNEI. The CDR3 runs to 13 residues.

The gene calls are TRBV4-2 and TRBJ2-7, with TRBD1 identical over 9 bases. CDR1 and CDR2 from the germline V gene are LGHNA and YNFKEQ. Losses at the gene ends were 0 bases for V and 3 bases for J; bases not matched to a gene: 6. The CDR3 is 16 residues long. The DNA of the CDR3 is TGTGCCAGCAGCCAAGATGGGGTGACAGGGGGCTACGAGCAGTACTTC. This translates into CASSQDGVTGGYEQYF.

V usage is TRBV28 and J usage is TRBJ1-1; D is possibly TRBD1 (6 bases). CDR1 and CDR2 (germline): MDHEN, SYDVKM. The CDR3 runs 17 residues. With 3 bases removed from V and 0 bases from J, the gap between germline ends came to 17 bases. The DNA of the CDR3 is TGTGCCAGCAGTTTCTCTCAGGGGTCAGGGATGAACACTGAAGCTTTCTTT. It is translated as CASSFSQGSGMNTEAFF.

The chain employs TRBV11-2 and TRBJ1-1; 7 positions match TRBD1. The ends lost 6 bases at V and 3 bases at J; junction bases unmatched: 13. Germline values: CDR1 SGHAT, CDR2 FQNNGV. The CDR3 extends over 16 amino acids. The CDR3 region has the DNA TGTGCCAGCAGTCACCCTGCAGGACAGGCATACACTGAAGCTTTCTTT. Protein sequence: CASSHPAGQAYTEAFF.